The 30 T cell receptor beta chains presented below share a single source sample, sequenced in a study of blood T cell repertoires in COVID-19. Only in-frame clones appear in the TCRdb table, and some are missing; sequencing was by immunoSEQ multiplex PCR. The data contain about 250,000 clones, roughly 80% of them singletons. The specimen sequenced was peripheral blood. These receptors originate from a woman of 80 years or more with acute or convalescent COVID-19.

The chain is built from TRBV28 and TRBJ2-1, with 9 bases lining up with TRBD1. The germline CDR1 and CDR2 sequences are MDHEN and SYDVKM. Trimming cost V 2 bases and J 8 bases; bases outside gene matches: 7. This CDR3 comprises 15 residues. The CDR3 DNA sequence: TGTGCCAGCAGTTTAGCGGGACAGGGCCGGGATGAGCAGTTCTTC. Amino acids: CASSLAGQGRDEQFF.

The genes are TRBV29-1 and TRBJ1-4; weak D call: TRBD1 (6 bases). The germline V and J ends were trimmed by 6 bases and 6 bases, with 14 bases remaining between them. From germline, CDR1 is SQVTM and CDR2 ANQGSEA. The CDR3 covers 13 residues. The CDR3 region has the DNA TGCAGCGTGTACAGGGTAGGCGATGAAAAACTGTTTTTT. It is translated as CSVYRVGDEKLFF.

The V call is TRBV7-9, the J call TRBJ1-2; D is perhaps TRBD1 (5 bases). Trimming cost V 5 bases and J 8 bases, with 18 bases left between them. The CDR3 spans 14 residues. Germline V gene sequence: CDR1 SEHNR, CDR2 FQNEAQ (reference sequence). DNA for the CDR3: TGTGCCAGCAGCCCCAACGGACAAATTCCCGGCTACACCTTC. Translation: CASSPNGQIPGYTF.

This clone was seen a single time. The chain links TRBV11-2 to TRBJ2-7; 14 nucleotides line up with TRBD2. The CDR3 is made up of 19 amino acids. Losses at the gene ends were 0 bases for V and 7 bases for J; bases not matched to a gene: 14. CDR1 SGHAT and CDR2 FQNNGV come from the germline V gene. CDR3 nucleotide sequence: TGTGCCAGCAGCTTAGAACGGGTGGGGACTAGCGGGAGAATGGGGGAGCAGTACTTC. It specifies CASSLERVGTSGRMGEQYF.

The sample holds a few counts of this clone. Other DNA sequences of this sample code for an identical CDR3. V gene TRBV4-1 combines with J gene TRBJ1-1; D may be TRBD1 (6 bases). From germline, CDR1 is MGHRA and CDR2 YSYEKL. Trimming stripped 5 bases from V and 1 base from J, with 11 bases between. This CDR3 spans 14 amino acids. The CDR3 nucleotides read TGCGCCAGCAGCGGTCGGACAGAGAACACTGAAGCTTTCTTT. Translating it yields CASSGRTENTEAFF.

This clone was recorded a few times. J is TRBJ2-7 and V is TRBV7-9; 10 nucleotides align to TRBD2. CDR1 and CDR2 from the germline V gene are SEHNR and FQNEAQ (reference sequence). With 2 bases clipped from V and 4 bases from J, the junction kept 2 bases outside the gene matches. The length of the CDR3 is 14 residues. The CDR3 loop is CASSLWTSGYEQYF. CDR3 in DNA: TGTGCCAGCAGCTTATGGACTAGCGGATACGAGCAGTACTTC.

J is TRBJ2-3 and V is TRBV6-5; 7 nucleotides align to TRBD2. The trim removed 5 bases at V and 2 bases at J, leaving 7 bases unmatched. The CDR3 length is 15 residues. Germline assignment: CDR1 MNHEY and CDR2 SVGAGI. The CDR3 coding sequence is TGTGCCAGCAGTCCAGGCGGGGGTTTCACAGATACGCAGTATTTT. Its translation is CASSPGGGFTDTQYF.

This clone was picked up a small number of times. This rearrangement joins TRBV5-1 to TRBJ2-3; 10 bases are a match to TRBD1. CDR1 is SGHRS, CDR2 YFSETQ, per germline. The ends lost 0 bases at V and 2 bases at J; junction bases unmatched: 3. The CDR3 totals 16 residues. The DNA of the CDR3 is TGCGCCAGCAGCTTGGAAGGGACAGGGGACACAGATACGCAGTATTTT. Protein sequence: CASSLEGTGDTDTQYF. The full variable domain, its missing parts supplied by reference TRBV5-1 and TRBJ2-3, is KAGVTQTPRYLIKTRGQQVTLSCSPISGHRSVSWYQQTPGQGLQFLFEYFSETQRNKGNFPGRFSGRQFSNSRSEMNVSTLELGDSALYLCASSLEGTGDTDTQYFGPGTRLTVL.

The rearrangement uses TRBV30 and TRBJ2-3; 11 bases agree with TRBD2. This CDR3 region has 16 residues. The trim removed 2 bases at V and 6 bases at J, leaving 10 bases unmatched. Germline-derived CDR1 and CDR2 are GTSNPN and SVGIG (reference sequence). For the CDR3, the DNA is TGTGCCTGGAGTCGGACTAGCGGGCTTCTTAGGGATACGCAGTATTTT. Translation gives CAWSRTSGLLRDTQYF. Variable domain in full (rest from reference TRBV30 and TRBJ2-3): SQTIHQWPATLVQPVGSPLSLECTVEGTSNPNLYWYRQAAGRGLQLLFYSVGIGQISSEVPQNLSASRPQDRQFILSSKKLLLSDSGFYLCAWSRTSGLLRDTQYFGPGTRLTVL.

The chain uses TRBV11-2 and TRBJ2-7; TRBD1 matches at 7 bases. CDR3 size: 15 residues. Trimming at V came to 1 base and at J to 5 bases, leaving 8 bases not matched to a gene. Germline loops: CDR1 SGHAT, CDR2 FQNNGV. DNA for the CDR3: TGTGCCAGCAGCTTAGGAGGGGGCAGTGGGCACGAGCAGTACTTC. Translation: CASSLGGGSGHEQYF.

The J gene is TRBJ2-5, the V gene TRBV5-6, with 8 bases identical to TRBD1. The germline CDR1 and CDR2 sequences are SGHDT and YYEEEE. The length of the CDR3 is 15 residues. J gave up 2 bases and V 4 bases, and 7 bases lay outside the gene matches. CDR3 region: CASSQGTGDQETQYF. DNA of the CDR3: TGTGCCAGCAGCCAAGGGACAGGAGATCAAGAGACCCAGTACTTC.

This rearrangement joins TRBV6-5 to TRBJ2-6; TRBD1 might be the D (5 bases). Germline loops: CDR1 MNHEY, CDR2 SVGAGI. This CDR3 region has 15 residues. The germline V and J ends were trimmed by 6 bases and 4 bases, with 13 bases remaining between them. CDR3 bases: TGTGCCAGCAGCGCCGGACACTCCGGGGCCAACGTCCTGACTTTC. Amino acids: CASSAGHSGANVLTF.

The J gene is TRBJ2-5, the V gene TRBV20-1, with D perhaps TRBD1 (5 bases). The CDR3 runs 13 residues. CDR1 is DFQATT and CDR2 is SNEGSKA in the germline V gene (reference sequence). The V end lost 3 bases, the J end lost 1 base, and 9 bases lay between the germline ends. The CDR3 here is CSASRQIQETQYF. The CDR3 DNA is TGCAGTGCTAGTCGACAGATCCAAGAGACCCAGTACTTC.

The rearrangement joins TRBV6-1 to TRBJ1-5; D is undetermined. With 2 bases removed from V and 6 bases from J, the gap between germline ends came to 14 bases. Germline CDR1 MNHNS, CDR2 SASEGT. This CDR3 has 15 amino acids. The CDR3 nucleotides are TGTGCCAGCAGTGAACAAGGAGGGATCGGTCAGCCCCAGCATTTT. Protein: CASSEQGGIGQPQHF.

The J gene is TRBJ2-2, the V gene TRBV12-3 or TRBV12-4; D ambiguous. The ends were cut back, 1 base at V and 3 bases at J, with 3 bases in the middle. The CDR3 is made up of 13 amino acids. DNA of the CDR3: TGTGCCAGCAGTTTAGACTACACCGGGGAGCTGTTTTTT. Its translation is CASSLDYTGELFF.

The V and J genes are TRBV12-3 or TRBV12-4 and TRBJ1-2; 9 bases fit TRBD1. V was clipped by 6 bases and J by 7 bases; unmatched bases: 6. There are 13 residues in the CDR3. This CDR3 is CASSRTGVVGYTF. CDR3 sequence (DNA): TGTGCCAGCAGCCGGACAGGGGTTGTTGGCTACACCTTC.

The chain employs TRBV30 and TRBJ1-1, with D unresolved. Trimming left V 0 bases short and J 11 bases short, with 7 bases between. The CDR3 loop spans 10 amino acids. Germline V lookup: CDR1 GTSNPN, CDR2 SVGIG (reference sequence). CDR3 sequence: CAWSVTRAFF. Here the CDR3 DNA reads TGTGCCTGGAGTGTGACTCGGGCTTTCTTT.

The genes are TRBV6-5 and TRBJ1-3; possibly TRBD1 for D (6 bases). This CDR3 is built from 13 residues. The germline V gene encodes CDR1 MNHEY and CDR2 SVGAGI. Trimming removed 11 bases from V and 4 bases from J, with 15 bases in between. This CDR3 reads CAYAGEGGNTIYF. CDR3 DNA: TGTGCCTACGCAGGGGAGGGAGGAAACACCATATATTTT.

This clone showed up just a few times. The chain links TRBV3-1 (or the pseudogene TRBV3-2) to TRBJ1-2; D remains unclear. Germline CDR1 and CDR2: LGHDT and YNNKEL (reference sequence). There are 14 residues in the CDR3. V lost 4 bases, J lost 0 bases, and 9 bases lay in between. CDR3 nucleotides: TGTGCCAGCAGCCTCCTCGGAGCTAACTATGGCTACACCTTC. This sequence encodes CASSLLGANYGYTF.

Here the CDR3 reads CASSAQGDRTDTQYF. CDR3 bases: TGTGCCAGCAGCGCTCAGGGGGACCGCACAGATACGCAGTATTTT. This sequence joins TRBV9 and TRBJ2-3; 7 nucleotides line up with TRBD1. The junction had 5 bases not matched to a gene; V was cut back by 3 bases and J by 1 base. This CDR3 has 15 residues. The V gene's germline CDR1 is SGDLS and CDR2 YYNGEE.

The chain is built from TRBV5-8 and TRBJ2-1; weak D call: TRBD2 (5 bases). The CDR3 spans 15 residues. Germline-derived CDR1 and CDR2 are SGHTS and YDEGEE. With 1 base removed from V and 2 bases from J, the gap between germline ends came to 10 bases. CDR3 amino acids: CASSLLGEAYNEQFF. CDR3 coding DNA: TGTGCCAGCAGCTTGTTGGGAGAGGCCTACAATGAGCAGTTCTTC.

In nucleotides, the CDR3 is TGTGCCAGCGCGGCGAGCTCCTATAATTCACCCCTCCACTTT. Encoded protein: CASAASSYNSPLHF. The rearrangement joins TRBV6-5 to TRBJ1-6, with D uncertain. V lost 8 bases to trimming and J lost 0 bases, with 8 bases between them. Germline lookup yields CDR1 MNHEY and CDR2 SVGAGI. This CDR3 is built from 14 residues.

This chain uses TRBV10-3 with TRBJ1-2; 8 nucleotides align to TRBD1. Germline values: CDR1 ENHRY, CDR2 SYGVKD. V lost 2 bases and J lost 7; bases outside the gene matches: 6. The CDR3 loop spans 14 amino acids. The CDR3 DNA reads TGTGCCATCAGTGAGGGGCAGGGGGCGGGTGGCTACACCTTC. Translating it yields CAISEGQGAGGYTF.

V and J are TRBV3-1 (or the pseudogene TRBV3-2) and TRBJ1-4, with D perhaps matching TRBD1 (5 bases). Germline V gives CDR1 LGHDT, CDR2 YNNKEL (reference sequence). Trimming stripped 3 bases from V and 3 bases from J, with 14 bases between. This CDR3 is built from 16 residues. DNA of the CDR3: TGTGCCAGCAGCCACCCCGCTGGGGACTCTAATGAAAAACTGTTTTTT. It codes for CASSHPAGDSNEKLFF.

This clone was detected only once. This chain links TRBV18 with TRBJ2-1; 8 positions agree with TRBD2. The germline V gene has CDR1 KGHSH and CDR2 LQKENI. Trimming at V came to 5 bases and at J to 10 bases, leaving 19 bases not matched to a gene. This CDR3 region has 17 residues. Here the CDR3 DNA reads TGTGCCAGCTCAACTCTTAGGCAGCGGGGGCCCTTGGCCGAGCAGTTCTTC. Amino acids: CASSTLRQRGPLAEQFF.

The sample holds one count of this clone. The rearrangement joins TRBV6-6 to TRBJ2-5, with 9 bases identical to TRBD2. Losses at the gene ends were 6 bases for V and 5 bases for J; bases not matched to a gene: 10. Per germline, CDR1 MNHNY and CDR2 SVGAGI (reference sequence). This CDR3 is 15 amino acids long. CDR3 coding DNA: TGTGCCAGCAGCGACGTGGGGACTAGCTGGGAGACCCAGTACTTC. Residues: CASSDVGTSWETQYF.

The J gene is TRBJ2-5, the V gene TRBV6-1; D is ambiguous. Germline V CDR1 and CDR2: MNHNS, SASEGT. The length of the CDR3 is 13 residues. V was shortened by 3 bases and J by 1 base, with 6 bases between the two germline ends. In DNA form, the CDR3 reads TGTGCCAGCAGTGACAGTCCCCAAGAGACCCAGTACTTC. Amino acid sequence: CASSDSPQETQYF.

The J gene is TRBJ2-2, the V gene TRBV19, with D maybe TRBD1 (6 bases). The CDR3 is 14 amino acids. V was clipped by 3 bases and J by 1 base, with 6 bases between them. Looked up from germline, CDR1 is LNHDA and CDR2 is SQIVND (reference sequence). CDR3: CASSMTGNTGELFF. CDR3 coding DNA: TGTGCCAGTAGTATGACAGGGAACACCGGGGAGCTGTTTTTT. Drawing the rest from reference TRBV19 and TRBJ2-2, the complete variable domain is DGGITQSPKYLFRKEGQNVTLSCEQNLNHDAMYWYRQDPGQGLRLIYYSQIVNDFQKGDIAEGYSVSREKKESFPLTVTSAQKNPTAFYLCASSMTGNTGELFFGEGSRLTVL.

The CDR3 protein is CASSLDGTTNTGELFF. CDR3 DNA sequence: TGTGCCAGCAGCTTGGATGGGACAACGAACACCGGGGAGCTGTTTTTT. The rearrangement uses TRBV5-4 and TRBJ2-2; a possible D gene is TRBD1 (6 bases). This CDR3 is built from 16 residues. CDR1 and CDR2 (germline): SGHNT, YYREEE (reference sequence). V dropped 0 bases and J dropped 0 bases, with 9 bases sitting between them.

The J gene is TRBJ2-7, the V gene TRBV19; D remains ambiguous. The CDR3 extends over 12 amino acids. The V gene lost 0 bases and the J gene lost 6 bases, with 6 bases spanning the gap. The germline V gene encodes CDR1 LNHDA and CDR2 SQIVND (reference sequence). The CDR3 loop reads CASSIDFGEQYF. The CDR3 region has the DNA TGTGCCAGTAGTATAGACTTCGGCGAGCAGTACTTC.